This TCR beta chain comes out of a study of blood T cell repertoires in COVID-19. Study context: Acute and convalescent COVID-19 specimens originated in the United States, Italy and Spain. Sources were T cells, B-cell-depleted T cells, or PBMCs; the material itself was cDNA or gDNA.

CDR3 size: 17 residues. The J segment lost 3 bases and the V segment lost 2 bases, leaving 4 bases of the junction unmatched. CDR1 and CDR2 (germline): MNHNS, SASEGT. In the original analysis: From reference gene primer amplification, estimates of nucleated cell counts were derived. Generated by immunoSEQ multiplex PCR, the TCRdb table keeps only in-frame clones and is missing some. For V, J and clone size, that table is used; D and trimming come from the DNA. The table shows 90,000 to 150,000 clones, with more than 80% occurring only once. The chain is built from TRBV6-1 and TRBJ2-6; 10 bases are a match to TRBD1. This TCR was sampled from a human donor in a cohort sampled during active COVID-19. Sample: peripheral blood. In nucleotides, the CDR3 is TGTGCCAGCAGTGAAAGACAGGGGGCTTTTGGGGCCAACGTCCTGACTTTC. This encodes CASSERQGAFGANVLTF.